This paragraph reports one T cell receptor beta chain. Between the trimmed V and J ends, which lost 7 bases and 5 bases, there was a span of 12 bases. CDR3 size: 14 residues. CDR1 is MNHEY, CDR2 SVGAGI, per germline. The sample belongs to a study of blood T cell repertoires in COVID-19. Study as a whole: The origin of the acute and convalescent COVID-19 samples was the United States, Italy and Spain. In each case, the material was cDNA or gDNA derived from T cells, B-cell-depleted T cells, or PBMCs.

In the original processing: Reference gene primer amplification gave nucleated cell count estimates. Generated by immunoSEQ multiplex PCR, the TCRdb table keeps only in-frame clones and is missing some. The DNA was the basis for D and trimming; V, J and clone size are from that table. This sample has fewer than 350,000 clones, with 80% to 85% found just once. The specimen sequenced was peripheral blood. The receptor was isolated from a woman in her sixties with active or convalescent COVID-19. V usage is TRBV6-5 and J usage is TRBJ1-6; no definite D call. CDR3 coding DNA: TGTGCCAGCAAGTTAGAGCCTAATAATTCACCCCTCCACTTT. This gives the protein CASKLEPNNSPLHF.